The sample holds a few counts of the clone carrying this T cell receptor (beta chain). These data come from a study of human T cells and chemical hapten exposure. Time point in this sample: patch test 1, 2 weeks after DPC sensitization. Treatment noted: therapeutic diphenylcyclopropenone sensitization with weekly scalp DPC. Blood, whole and unfractionated, served as the source for total RNA extraction. This CDR3 comprises 15 residues. The V gene lost 3 bases and the J gene lost 6 bases, with 15 bases spanning the gap. MiXCR was run by TCRdb on the RACE reads, yielding one entry per CDR3 protein. The sample holds some 380,000 distinct CDR3 sequences; around 4.8% are singletons and the top ten take under 3%.

The sample consisted of whole blood, taken in connection with sensitization to the hapten diphenylcyclopropenone (DPC). The receptor's source is a woman between 45 and 60 years old with alopecia areata. Some clones in this sample may be carry-over from other donors' samples. The J gene is TRBJ2-1, the V gene TRBV23-1, with a weak D call TRBD1 (5 bases). TRBV23-1 is an ORF, with its function uncertain. CDR3 nucleotide sequence: TGCGCCAGCAGTCATTCCTCGGACACTTTCAATGAGCAGTTCTTC. This codes for CASSHSSDTFNEQFF.